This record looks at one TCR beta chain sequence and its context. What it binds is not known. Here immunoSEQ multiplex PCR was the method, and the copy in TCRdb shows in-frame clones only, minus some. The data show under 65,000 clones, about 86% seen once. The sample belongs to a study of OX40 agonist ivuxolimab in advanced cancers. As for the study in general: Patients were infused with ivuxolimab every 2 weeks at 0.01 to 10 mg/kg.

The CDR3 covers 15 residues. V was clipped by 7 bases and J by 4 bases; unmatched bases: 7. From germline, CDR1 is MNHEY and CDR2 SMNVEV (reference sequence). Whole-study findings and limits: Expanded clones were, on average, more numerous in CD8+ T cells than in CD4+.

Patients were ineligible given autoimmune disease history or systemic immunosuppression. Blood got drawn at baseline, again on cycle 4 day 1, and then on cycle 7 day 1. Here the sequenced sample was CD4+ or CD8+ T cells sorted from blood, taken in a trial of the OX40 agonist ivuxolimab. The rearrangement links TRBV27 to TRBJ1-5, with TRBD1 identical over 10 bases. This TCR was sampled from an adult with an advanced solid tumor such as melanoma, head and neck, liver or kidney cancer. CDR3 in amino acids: CASKVGQGPNQPQHF. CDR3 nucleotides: TGTGCCAGCAAGGTGGGACAGGGGCCAAATCAGCCCCAGCATTTT.